Each of the 13 T cell receptor beta chains below was sequenced from the same sample in a study of blood T cell repertoires in COVID-19. Generated by immunoSEQ multiplex PCR, the TCRdb table keeps only in-frame clones and is missing some. The sample holds over 110,000 clones, around 86% seen once. The sequenced sample was peripheral blood. Source of these receptors: a human donor in a cohort sampled during active COVID-19.

The chain recombines TRBV4-2 with TRBJ2-1; a weak D match, TRBD2 (5 bases). This CDR3 is 15 amino acids long. Germline assignment: CDR1 LGHNA and CDR2 YNFKEQ. The ends were cut back, 1 base at V and 4 bases at J, with 11 bases in the middle. In nucleotides, the CDR3 is TGTGCCAGCAGCCAAGTGGGAGTGCCATACAATGAGCAGTTCTTC. Translation: CASSQVGVPYNEQFF.

This clone was seen once. The V and J genes are TRBV2 and TRBJ2-5; TRBD2 agrees at 13 bases. This CDR3 is 15 amino acids long. J lost 5 bases, V lost 4 bases, and 4 bases had no gene match. Germline values: CDR1 SNHLY, CDR2 FYNNEI. In DNA, the CDR3 is TGTGCCAGCAGTGCTTGGACTAGCGGGAGTGAGACCCAGTACTTC. This translates into CASSAWTSGSETQYF.

CDR3 nucleotides: TGTGCCACCGCTAACTATGGCTACACCTTC. Translating it yields CATANYGYTF. V gene TRBV28 combines with J gene TRBJ1-2; D unclear. Trimming removed 10 bases at V and 0 bases at J, with 3 bases between. Per germline, CDR1 MDHEN and CDR2 SYDVKM. This CDR3 region has 10 residues.

J is TRBJ1-3 and V is TRBV27; D possibly corresponds to TRBD1 (5 bases). CDR3 length equals 16 residues. V was cut by 1 base and J by 2 bases, with 12 bases left in between. Germline V gene data show CDR1 as MNHEY and CDR2 as SMNVEV (reference sequence). The CDR3 region is CASSLYGGSTGNTIYF. CDR3 DNA: TGTGCCAGCAGTTTATATGGGGGGAGTACTGGAAACACCATATATTTT.

The gene calls are TRBV6-6 and TRBJ2-1; the match to TRBD1 covers 7 bases. The CDR3 runs to 14 residues. Germline trimming cut 3 bases from V and 10 bases from J; bases unmatched to any gene: 9. The V gene's germline CDR1 is MNHNY and CDR2 SVGAGI (reference sequence). The CDR3 DNA sequence: TGTGCCAGCAGTTATGTTAGGGGGCGCGACGAGCAGTTCTTC. It yields the protein CASSYVRGRDEQFF.

There are a few counts of this clone. The genes are TRBV28 and TRBJ1-2; TRBD1 might be the D (6 bases). The CDR3 runs 14 residues. CDR1 and CDR2 from the germline V gene are MDHEN and SYDVKM. Trimming removed 6 bases from V and 0 bases from J, with 11 bases in between. CDR3 sequence: CASRSQGPNYGYTF. The CDR3 DNA sequence: TGTGCCAGCAGGTCCCAGGGGCCTAACTATGGCTACACCTTC.

The CDR3 region has the DNA TGTGCCAGCAGCCCCACCGGTAGGGAGGGCTACGAGCAGTACTTC. This sequence encodes CASSPTGREGYEQYF. The chain employs TRBV9 and TRBJ2-7, with 7 bases aligning to TRBD2. The CDR3 is made up of 15 amino acids. The V segment lost 4 bases and the J segment 3 bases; nucleotides outside the gene matches: 10. From germline, CDR1 is SGDLS and CDR2 YYNGEE.

In its sample, this clone was seen a few times. In the same sample, other DNA sequences code for this CDR3. The chain employs TRBV6-1 and TRBJ1-1; D not certain. V lost 3 bases, J lost 4 bases, and 9 bases lay in between. This CDR3 comprises 13 residues. CDR1 and CDR2 (germline): MNHNS, SASEGT. Here the CDR3 reads CASSELRGTEAFF. The DNA for the CDR3 is TGTGCCAGCAGTGAGCTTCGAGGCACTGAAGCTTTCTTT.

The chain joins TRBV6-4 to TRBJ2-1; 14 nucleotides line up with TRBD2. After removal of 3 bases from V and 6 bases from J, the junction contained 4 bases not matched to a gene. This CDR3 contains 16 residues. Per the germline V gene, CDR1 is MRHNA and CDR2 is SNTAGT. CDR3 sequence: CASSEVGTSGSNEQFF. CDR3 DNA sequence: TGTGCCAGCAGTGAAGTGGGGACTAGCGGGAGCAATGAGCAGTTCTTC.

This chain connects TRBV7-2 to TRBJ1-5; no clear D gene. Germline V gene data show CDR1 as SGHTA and CDR2 as FQGNSA. V was cut by 1 base and J by 4 bases, with 11 bases left in between. The CDR3 contains 15 residues. The CDR3 DNA sequence: TGTGCCAGCAGCTTAGGGTCCCAGAATAATCAGCCCCAGCATTTT. This translates into CASSLGSQNNQPQHF.

V is TRBV14 and J is TRBJ1-6, with 7 bases that match TRBD1. CDR1 SGHDN and CDR2 FVKESK come from the germline V gene. V trimming: 2 bases; J trimming: 9 bases; junction bases outside the gene matches: 4. The CDR3 contains 14 residues. CDR3 DNA: TGTGCCAGCAGCCAAAACAGGGGTGGTTCACCCCTCCACTTT. Translated, it gives CASSQNRGGSPLHF.

The chain carries TRBV3-1 (or the pseudogene TRBV3-2) and TRBJ2-5, with 8 bases aligning to TRBD1. The CDR3 has 14 amino acids. The germline gives CDR1 LGHDT, CDR2 YNNKEL (reference sequence). The junction had 9 bases not matched to a gene; V was cut back by 7 bases and J by 5 bases. The CDR3 DNA reads as TGTGCCAGCACCACACGACAGGGGCAGGAGACCCAGTACTTC. Its translation: CASTTRQGQETQYF.

This clone was counted a few times. The chain is built from TRBV4-1 and TRBJ1-1; 9 nucleotides line up with TRBD1. Trimming removed 3 bases from V and 3 bases from J; junction bases left unmatched: 8. The CDR3 totals 16 residues. Germline values: CDR1 MGHRA, CDR2 YSYEKL. The CDR3 DNA reads as TGCGCCAGCAGCCACCTGGACAGGGGTCCGGACACTGAAGCTTTCTTT. This encodes CASSHLDRGPDTEAFF.